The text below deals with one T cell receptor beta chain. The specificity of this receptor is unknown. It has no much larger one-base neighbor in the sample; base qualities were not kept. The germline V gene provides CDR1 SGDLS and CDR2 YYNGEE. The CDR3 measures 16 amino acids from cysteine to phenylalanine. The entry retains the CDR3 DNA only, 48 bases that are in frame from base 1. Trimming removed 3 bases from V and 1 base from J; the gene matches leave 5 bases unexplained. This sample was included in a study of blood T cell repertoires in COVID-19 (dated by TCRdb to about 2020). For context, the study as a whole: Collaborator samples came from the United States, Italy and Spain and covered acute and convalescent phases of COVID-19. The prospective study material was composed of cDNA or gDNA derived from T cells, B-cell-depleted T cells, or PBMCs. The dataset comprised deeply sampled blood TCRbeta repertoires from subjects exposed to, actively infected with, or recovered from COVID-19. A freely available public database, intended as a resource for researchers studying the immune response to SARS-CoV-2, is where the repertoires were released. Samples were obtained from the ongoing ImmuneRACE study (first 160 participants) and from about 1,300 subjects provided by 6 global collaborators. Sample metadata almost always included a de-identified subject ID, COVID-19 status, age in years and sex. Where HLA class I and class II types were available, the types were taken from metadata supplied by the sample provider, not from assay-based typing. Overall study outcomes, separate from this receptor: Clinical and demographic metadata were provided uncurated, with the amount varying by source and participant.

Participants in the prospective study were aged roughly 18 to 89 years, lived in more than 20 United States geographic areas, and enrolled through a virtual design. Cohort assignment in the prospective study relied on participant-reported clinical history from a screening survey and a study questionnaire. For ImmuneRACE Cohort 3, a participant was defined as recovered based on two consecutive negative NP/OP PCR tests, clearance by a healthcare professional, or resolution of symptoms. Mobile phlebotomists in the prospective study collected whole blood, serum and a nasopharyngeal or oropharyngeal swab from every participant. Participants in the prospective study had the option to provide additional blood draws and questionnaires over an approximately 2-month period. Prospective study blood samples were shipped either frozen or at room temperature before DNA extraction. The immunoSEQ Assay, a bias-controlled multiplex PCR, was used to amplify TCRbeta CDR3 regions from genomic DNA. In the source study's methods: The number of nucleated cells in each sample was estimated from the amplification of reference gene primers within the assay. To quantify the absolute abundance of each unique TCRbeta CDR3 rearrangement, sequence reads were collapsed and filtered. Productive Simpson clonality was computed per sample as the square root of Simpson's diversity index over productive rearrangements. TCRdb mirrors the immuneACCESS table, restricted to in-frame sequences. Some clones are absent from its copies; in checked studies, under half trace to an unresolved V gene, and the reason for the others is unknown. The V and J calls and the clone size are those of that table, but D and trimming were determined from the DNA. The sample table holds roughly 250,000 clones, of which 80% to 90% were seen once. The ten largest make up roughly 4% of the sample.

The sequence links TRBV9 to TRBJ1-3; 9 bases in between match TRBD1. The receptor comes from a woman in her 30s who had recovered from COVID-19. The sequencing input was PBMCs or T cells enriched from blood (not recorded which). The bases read TGTGCCAGCAGCGCCACAGGGGGCGCGTCTGGAAACACCATATATTTT. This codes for CASSATGGASGNTIYF.